Following are 26 T cell receptor beta chains from one sample sequenced in a study of blood T cells in healthy people across ages. It was with a sample-barcoded 5' primer and a J-beta primer mix that a second PCR of roughly 6 to 12 cycles was run. MiXCR was run by TCRdb on the 5' RACE reads, yielding one entry per CDR3 protein. The table shows some 760,000 distinct CDR3 sequences, with more than 20% occurring only once. The sample was also reused in another study, on T cells of mothers and their children.

The sample taken for sequencing was blood. Source of these receptors: a boy younger than 18 in good health.

This sequence joins TRBV10-3 and TRBJ2-6; D not resolved. Germline CDR1 ENHRY, CDR2 SYGVKD. This CDR3 has 17 amino acids. V was trimmed by 0 bases and J by 1 base, leaving 10 bases between them. In DNA, the CDR3 is TGTGCCATCAGTGAGTCGATCTACGGTTCTGGGGCCAACGTCCTGACTTTC. Protein sequence: CAISESIYGSGANVLTF.

The chain uses TRBV3-1 and TRBJ2-5, with D uncertain. CDR3 length: 16 residues. Per the germline V gene, CDR1 is LGHDT and CDR2 is YNNKEL (reference sequence). V shed 4 bases and J shed 0 bases, with 15 bases lying between them. The CDR3 nucleotides read TGTGCCAGCAGCCTACCGACCGACTCCTACCAAGAGACCCAGTACTTC. It is translated as CASSLPTDSYQETQYF.

This clonotype was counted a few times. The chain links TRBV9 to TRBJ2-1, with D possibly matching TRBD2 (5 bases). Germline CDR1 and CDR2: SGDLS and YYNGEE. The V end lost 0 bases, the J end lost 3 bases, and 10 bases lay between the germline ends. The CDR3 contains 15 residues. The CDR3 DNA reads TGTGCCAGCAGCGTAGATCGGGGAAACTACAATGAGCAGTTCTTC. Its protein product is CASSVDRGNYNEQFF.

This clonotype was observed a few times. The chain links TRBV4-1 to TRBJ2-5; D call uncertain. The DNA end lines up better with TRBJ2-7; the J call may be wrong. The V gene's germline CDR1 is MGHRA and CDR2 YSYEKL. The CDR3 contains 18 residues. CDR3 region: CASSQDITPYPSSYEQYF. CDR3 nucleotide sequence: TGCGCCAGCAGCCAAGATATTACCCCTTACCCCTCATCCTACGAGCAGTACTTC.

This clonotype was found a few times. As DNA, the CDR3 is TGTGCCAGCAGGGGGGTCCCCCACAATGAGCAGTTCTTC. Translating it yields CASRGVPHNEQFF. The rearrangement joins TRBV6-2 or TRBV6-3 to TRBJ2-1; D may correspond to TRBD1 or TRBD2 (5 bases each). CDR3 size: 13 residues. Germline V gene data show CDR1 as MNHEY and CDR2 as SVGEGT. V was cut by 6 bases and J by 5 bases, with 11 bases left in between.

The J gene is TRBJ2-4, the V gene TRBV6-2 or TRBV6-3; D possibly matches TRBD1 or TRBD2 (6 bases each). Looked up from germline, CDR1 is MNHEY and CDR2 is SVGEGT. This CDR3 region has 13 residues. V was clipped by 5 bases and J by 7 bases, with 12 bases between them. CDR3 DNA: TGTGCCAGCAGTGAGGGGGGCTGGAACATTCAGTACTTC. Protein sequence: CASSEGGWNIQYF.

Only a few counts were recorded for this clonotype. This chain connects TRBV5-1 to TRBJ2-5; D unresolved. The DNA end favors TRBJ2-1, so the J call may be wrong. The length of the CDR3 is 15 residues. Germline CDR1 SGHRS, CDR2 YFSETQ. DNA for the CDR3: TGCGCCAGCAGCGACCGGTCGCAACCCTACAATGAGCAGTTCTTC. This encodes CASSDRSQPYNEQFF.

This clonotype was found a few times. Compared with germline, one end of the junction differs, possibly owing to a read error. The V gene is TRBV7-3, the J gene TRBJ2-3, with TRBD2 matching 13 bases. This CDR3 contains 17 residues. Looked up from germline, CDR1 is SGHTA and CDR2 is FQGTGA. DNA of the CDR3: TGTGCCAGTAGCTCGGGGACTAGCGGGGCTAGCACAGATACGCAGTATTTT. Translation: CASSSGTSGASTDTQYF.

This clonotype has only a few counts. The J gene is TRBJ1-2, the V gene TRBV12-3 or TRBV12-4, with D possibly matching TRBD1 (6 bases). This CDR3 has 15 amino acids. Between the trimmed V and J ends, which lost 3 bases and 4 bases, there was a span of 15 bases. CDR3: CASSFDRLGSYGYTF. The CDR3 DNA is TGTGCCAGCAGTTTTGACAGGCTGGGGTCCTATGGCTACACCTTC.

The table lists this clonotype with many counts. The rearrangement links TRBV10-3 to TRBJ2-3; 8 nucleotides align to TRBD2. J lost 3 bases, V lost 0 bases, and 8 bases had no gene match. The CDR3 runs 17 residues. Per the germline V gene, CDR1 is ENHRY and CDR2 is SYGVKD. CDR3 coding DNA: TGTGCCATCAGTGAGTCGAAATCAACGGGAGGGACAGATACGCAGTATTTT. Translated, it gives CAISESKSTGGTDTQYF.

The chain carries TRBV3-1 and TRBJ2-4; D remains unclear. In germline, CDR1 is LGHDT, CDR2 YNNKEL (reference sequence). V lost 3 bases and J lost 0, with 9 bases in between. This CDR3 comprises 15 residues. As DNA, the CDR3 is TGTGCCAGCAGCCACGGTAGCCTAGCCAAAAACATTCAGTACTTC. Residues: CASSHGSLAKNIQYF.

This clonotype was recorded a few times. This chain joins TRBV28 and TRBJ1-1; D not certain. The V end was cut by 10 bases, the J end by 4 bases, with 10 bases between. Germline values: CDR1 MDHEN, CDR2 SYDVKM. The CDR3 loop spans 11 amino acids. CDR3 in amino acids: CAIEEGTEAFF. In nucleotides, the CDR3 is TGTGCCATAGAAGAGGGCACTGAAGCTTTCTTT.

This clonotype was counted only a few times. The chain uses TRBV7-2 and TRBJ2-3; tentative D call: TRBD2 (5 bases). The CDR3 is 14 residues long. V lost 7 bases and J 4 bases, leaving 15 bases between the germline ends. The germline V gene has CDR1 SGHTA and CDR2 FQGNSA. The chain's CDR3 is CASKAWGVADTQYF. CDR3 DNA: TGTGCCAGCAAAGCTTGGGGAGTGGCAGATACGCAGTATTTT.

The genes are TRBV7-9 and TRBJ2-1; D tentatively fits TRBD1 or TRBD2 (6 bases each). Trimming removed 5 bases from V and 1 base from J, with 18 bases in between. This CDR3 is 17 amino acids long. In germline, CDR1 is SEHNR, CDR2 FQNEAQ (reference sequence). The CDR3 is CASSAGLGGPSYNEQFF. DNA for the CDR3: TGTGCCAGCAGCGCAGGCCTAGGGGGGCCTTCCTACAATGAGCAGTTCTTC. The variable domain in full, with the rest retrieved from reference TRBV7-9 and TRBJ2-1, is DTGVSQNPRHKITKRGQNVTFRCDPISEHNRLYWYRQTLGQGPEFLTYFQNEAQLEKSRLLSDRFSAERPKGSFSTLEIQRTEQGDSAMYLCASSAGLGGPSYNEQFFGPGTRLTVL.

The count of this clonotype is one. The chain combines TRBV7-3 with TRBJ2-5; 13 bases line up with TRBD2. The end of the DNA aligns better with TRBJ2-7, so the J call may be wrong. The V gene's germline CDR1 is SGHTA and CDR2 FQGTGA. This CDR3 comprises 16 residues. CDR3 DNA sequence: TGTGCCAGCAGCTGCCTGGGACTAGCGGGACCCTACGAGCAGTACTTC. Translated, it gives CASSCLGLAGPYEQYF.

V is TRBV11-2 and J is TRBJ2-5, with D possibly called TRBD1 or TRBD2 (6 bases each). The J call may not be correct, given that the DNA end is closer to TRBJ2-1. The CDR3 has 16 amino acids. Per germline, CDR1 SGHAT and CDR2 FQNNGV. The CDR3 reads CASSLVYRGTQNEQFF. CDR3 coding DNA: TGTGCCAGCAGCTTAGTATACCGGGGGACACAGAATGAGCAGTTCTTC.

The chain links TRBV7-9 to TRBJ1-2, with D maybe TRBD1 (5 bases). The CDR3 runs 12 residues. The germline V gene encodes CDR1 SEHNR and CDR2 FQNEAQ (reference sequence). V was shortened by 8 bases and J by 4 bases, with 11 bases between the two germline ends. CDR3 bases: TGTGCCAGCGGGGACTTCTCCTATGGCTACACCTTC. It encodes CASGDFSYGYTF.

This clonotype was detected only a few times. The chain combines TRBV3-1 with TRBJ1-1; D unclear. V was trimmed by 0 bases and J by 3 bases, leaving 11 bases between them. This CDR3 is built from 15 residues. CDR1 is LGHDT and CDR2 is YNNKEL in the germline V gene (reference sequence). DNA for the CDR3: TGTGCCAGCAGCCAAGACTTAACGCTGTACACTGAAGCTTTCTTT. Amino acids: CASSQDLTLYTEAFF.

Regarding this clonotype: A junction boundary mismatches the germline segment, possibly from a read error. The gene calls are TRBV11-2 and TRBJ1-4; D is possibly TRBD1 (6 bases). The germline V gene encodes CDR1 SGHAT and CDR2 FQNNGV. The length of the CDR3 is 16 residues. The DNA for the CDR3 is TGTGCCAGCAGCGGAGAGGTCGGGGGGCTTAATGAAAAACTGCTTTTT. This translates into CASSGEVGGLNEKLLF. Drawing the rest from reference TRBV11-2 and TRBJ1-4, the complete variable domain is EAGVAQSPRYKIIEKRQSVAFWCNPISGHATLYWYQQILGQGPKLLIQFQNNGVVDDSQLPKDRFSAERLKGVDSTLKIQPAKLEDSAVYLCASSGEVGGLNEKLLFGSGTQLSVL.

The chain joins TRBV29-1 to TRBJ2-5; either TRBD1 or TRBD2 may supply D (5 bases each). The V gene lost 7 bases and the J gene lost 11 bases, with 17 bases spanning the gap. The CDR3 length is 11 residues. The germline V gene has CDR1 SQVTM and CDR2 ANQGSEA. In nucleotides, the CDR3 is TGCAGCGCTAACGCACAAGGGGAGCAGTACTTC. It encodes CSANAQGEQYF.

This clonotype was picked up many times. V and J are TRBV20-1 and TRBJ2-1; D gene uncertain. The CDR3 runs 10 residues. The V gene's germline CDR1 is DFQATT and CDR2 SNEGSKA (reference sequence). The V gene lost 3 bases and the J gene lost 8 bases, with 5 bases spanning the gap. CDR3 region: CSARRYEQFF. In nucleotides, the CDR3 is TGCAGTGCTAGGAGGTATGAGCAGTTCTTC.

This clonotype showed up just a few times. The gene calls are TRBV28 and TRBJ2-7; no reliable D call. This CDR3 is built from 13 residues. Germline CDR1 reads MDHEN; CDR2 reads SYDVKM. Trimming took 8 bases from V and 1 from J, leaving 12 bases between them. CDR3 protein: CASQSANSYEQYF. The CDR3 DNA sequence: TGTGCCAGCCAATCAGCGAATTCCTACGAGCAGTACTTC.

This clonotype was observed a handful of times. The genes are TRBV28 and TRBJ2-7; D remains unclear. Trimming stripped 9 bases from V and 0 bases from J, with 12 bases between. This CDR3 spans 13 amino acids. CDR1 MDHEN and CDR2 SYDVKM come from the germline V gene. Here the CDR3 reads CASIEPRSYEQYF. The CDR3 DNA sequence: TGTGCCAGTATTGAGCCCCGCTCCTACGAGCAGTACTTC. Filled out from reference TRBV28 and TRBJ2-7, the complete variable domain reads DVKVTQSSRYLVKRTGEKVFLECVQDMDHENMFWYRQDPGLGLRLIYFSYDVKMKEKGDIPEGYSVSREKKERFSLILESASTNQTSMYLCASIEPRSYEQYFGPGTRLTVT.

This chain connects TRBV20-1 to TRBJ2-1; D is perhaps TRBD2 (6 bases). V was clipped by 3 bases and J by 6 bases, with 9 bases between them. This CDR3 spans 12 amino acids. Germline loops: CDR1 DFQATT, CDR2 SNEGSKA (reference sequence). The chain's CDR3 is CSASGSSNEQFF. The CDR3 coding sequence is TGCAGTGCTAGCGGGAGTTCCAATGAGCAGTTCTTC.

In regard to this clonotype: The junction departs from the called germline gene at one end, perhaps through a read error. This chain links TRBV11-2 with TRBJ2-1, with D possibly being TRBD1 or TRBD2 (5 bases each). The J call is doubtful: the DNA matches TRBJ2-5 better. In germline, CDR1 is SGHAT, CDR2 FQNNGV. The CDR3 extends over 16 amino acids. The CDR3 coding sequence is TGTGTCAGCAGCTTAGAGGGGACGGCAGAGGCCAAGACCCAGTACTTC. This encodes CVSSLEGTAEAKTQYF.

This clonotype was picked up many times. The chain uses TRBV10-3 and TRBJ2-7; 8 positions match TRBD2. V lost 5 bases and J lost 5; bases outside the gene matches: 8. The germline V gene has CDR1 ENHRY and CDR2 SYGVKD. This CDR3 region has 14 residues. CDR3 nucleotide sequence: TGTGCCATCAGTACCGGGACTAGTATCGACGAGCAGTACTTC. It translates to CAISTGTSIDEQYF.